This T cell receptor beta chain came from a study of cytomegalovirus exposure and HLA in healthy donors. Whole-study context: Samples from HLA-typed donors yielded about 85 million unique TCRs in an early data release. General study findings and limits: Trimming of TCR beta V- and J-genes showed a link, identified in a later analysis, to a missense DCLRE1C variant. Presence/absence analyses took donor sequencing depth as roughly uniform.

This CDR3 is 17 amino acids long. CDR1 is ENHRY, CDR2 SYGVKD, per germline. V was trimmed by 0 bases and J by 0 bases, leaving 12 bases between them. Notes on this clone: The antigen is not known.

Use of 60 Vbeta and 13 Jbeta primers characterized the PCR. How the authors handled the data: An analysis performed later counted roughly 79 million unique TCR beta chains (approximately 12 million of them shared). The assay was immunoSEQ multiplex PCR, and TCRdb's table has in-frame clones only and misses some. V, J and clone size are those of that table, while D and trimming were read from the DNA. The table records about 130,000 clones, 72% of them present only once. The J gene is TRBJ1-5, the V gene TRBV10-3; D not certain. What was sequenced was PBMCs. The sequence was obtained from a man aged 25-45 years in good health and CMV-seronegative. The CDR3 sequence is CAISESAAGYSNQPQHF. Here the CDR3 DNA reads TGTGCCATCAGTGAGTCGGCAGCGGGCTATAGCAATCAGCCCCAGCATTTT.